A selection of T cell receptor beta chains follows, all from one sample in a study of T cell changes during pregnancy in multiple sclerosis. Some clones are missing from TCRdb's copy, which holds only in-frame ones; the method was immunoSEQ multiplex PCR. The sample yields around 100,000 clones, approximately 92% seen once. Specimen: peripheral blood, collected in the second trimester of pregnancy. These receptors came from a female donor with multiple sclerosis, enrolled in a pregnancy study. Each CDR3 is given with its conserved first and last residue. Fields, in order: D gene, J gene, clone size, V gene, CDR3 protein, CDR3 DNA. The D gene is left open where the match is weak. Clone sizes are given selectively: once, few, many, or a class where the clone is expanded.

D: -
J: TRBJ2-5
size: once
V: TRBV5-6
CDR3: CASSLAREDLGAQYF
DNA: TGTGCCAGCAGCTTGGCCCGGGAAGACCTCGGGGCCCAGTACTTC

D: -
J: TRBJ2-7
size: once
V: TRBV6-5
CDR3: CASSYNLGGTYEQYF
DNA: TGTGCCAGCAGTTACAATTTGGGAGGAACCTACGAGCAGTACTTC

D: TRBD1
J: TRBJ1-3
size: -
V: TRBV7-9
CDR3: CASSRDGTGGGNTIYF
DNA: TGTGCCAGCAGCCGCGACGGGACAGGGGGTGGAAACACCATATATTTT

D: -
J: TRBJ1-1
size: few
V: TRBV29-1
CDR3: CSVARGRGSEAFF
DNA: TGCAGCGTGGCGAGAGGGAGGGGATCCGAAGCTTTCTTT

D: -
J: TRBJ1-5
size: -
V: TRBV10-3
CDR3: CAISEGPTNQPQHF
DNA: TGTGCCATCAGTGAAGGCCCGACTAATCAGCCCCAGCATTTT

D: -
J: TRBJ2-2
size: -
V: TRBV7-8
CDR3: CASSLNFGELFF
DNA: TGTGCCAGCAGCTTAAACTTCGGGGAGCTGTTTTTT

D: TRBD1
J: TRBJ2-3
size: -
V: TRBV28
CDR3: CASSYSPGQGATDTQYF
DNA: TGTGCCAGCAGTTACTCGCCCGGACAGGGGGCAACAGATACGCAGTATTTT

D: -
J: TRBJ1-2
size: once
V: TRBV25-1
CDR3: CASSGGGRVYGYTF
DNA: TGTGCCAGCAGTGGAGGGGGTAGGGTCTATGGCTACACCTTC

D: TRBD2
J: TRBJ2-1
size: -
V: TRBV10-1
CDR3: CASSEGASGVNEQFF
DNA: TGCGCCAGCAGTGAGGGGGCTAGCGGAGTGAATGAGCAGTTCTTC

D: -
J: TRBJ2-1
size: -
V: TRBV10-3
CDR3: CAISERGYNEQFF
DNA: TGTGCCATCAGTGAGAGGGGTTACAATGAGCAGTTCTTC

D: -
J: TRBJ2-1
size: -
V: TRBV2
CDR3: CASSESGQAYNEQFF
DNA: TGTGCCAGCAGTGAATCAGGCCAGGCCTACAATGAGCAGTTCTTC

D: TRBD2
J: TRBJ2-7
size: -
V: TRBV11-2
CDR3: CASSLVAGGAYEQYF
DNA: TGTGCCAGCAGCTTGGTAGCGGGGGGGGCCTACGAGCAGTACTTC

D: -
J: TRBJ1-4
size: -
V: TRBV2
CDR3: CATVGSNEKLFF
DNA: TGTGCCACCGTCGGGAGTAATGAAAAACTGTTTTTT

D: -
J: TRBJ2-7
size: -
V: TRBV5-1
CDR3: CASSLKGTQTYEQYF
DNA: TGCGCCAGCAGCTTGAAGGGGACTCAAACCTACGAGCAGTACTTC

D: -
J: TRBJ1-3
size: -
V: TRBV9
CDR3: CASSVVGAATGNTIYF
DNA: TGTGCCAGCAGCGTTGTAGGGGCAGCTACTGGAAACACCATATATTTT

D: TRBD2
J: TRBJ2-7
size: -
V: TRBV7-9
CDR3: CASSSPPSGRAHYEQYF
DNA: TGTGCCAGCAGCTCCCCCCCCAGCGGGAGGGCCCATTACGAGCAGTACTTC

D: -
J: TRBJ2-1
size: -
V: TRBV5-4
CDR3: CASSLAGITYNEQFF
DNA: TGTGCCAGCAGCTTGGCCGGGATCACCTACAATGAGCAGTTCTTC

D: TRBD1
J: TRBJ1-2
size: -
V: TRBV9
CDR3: CASSGDRVTGYTF
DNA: TGTGCCAGCAGTGGGGACAGGGTGACTGGCTACACCTTC

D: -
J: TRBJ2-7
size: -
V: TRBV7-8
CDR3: CASSGRDTYEQYF
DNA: TGTGCCAGCAGCGGACGGGACACCTACGAGCAGTACTTC

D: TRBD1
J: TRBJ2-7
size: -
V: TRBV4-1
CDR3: CASSLRQGYHEQYF
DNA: TGCGCCAGCAGCCTCCGACAGGGCTACCACGAGCAGTACTTC

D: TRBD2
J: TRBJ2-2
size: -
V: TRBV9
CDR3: CASSVGTSPTGELFF
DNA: TGTGCCAGCAGCGTGGGGACTAGCCCCACCGGGGAGCTGTTTTTT

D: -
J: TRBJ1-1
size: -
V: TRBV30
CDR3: CAWVPRGLLNTEAFF
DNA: TGTGCCTGGGTGCCTAGGGGATTATTGAACACTGAAGCTTTCTTT

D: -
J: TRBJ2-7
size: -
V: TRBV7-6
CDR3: CASSLGDYEQYF
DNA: TGTGCCAGCAGCTTGGGAGACTACGAGCAGTACTTC

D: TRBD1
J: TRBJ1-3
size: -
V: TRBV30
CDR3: CASQTGTAPPGNTIYF
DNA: TGTGCCTCCCAAACCGGGACAGCGCCACCTGGAAACACCATATATTTT

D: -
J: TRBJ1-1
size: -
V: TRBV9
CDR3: CASSVATGGPLTEAFF
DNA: TGTGCCAGCAGCGTAGCTACGGGAGGGCCCCTCACTGAAGCTTTCTTT

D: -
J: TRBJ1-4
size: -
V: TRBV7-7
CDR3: CASSREVDEKLFF
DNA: TGTGCCAGCAGCCGAGAGGTCGATGAAAAACTGTTTTTT

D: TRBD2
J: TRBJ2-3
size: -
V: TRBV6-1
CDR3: CASSATSGILKGTDTQYF
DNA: TGTGCCAGCAGTGCCACTAGCGGGATACTTAAGGGCACAGATACGCAGTATTTT

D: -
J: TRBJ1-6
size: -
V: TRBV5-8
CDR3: CASSYPTQGRNSPLHF
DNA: TGTGCCAGCAGCTACCCCACCCAGGGCAGAAATTCACCCCTCCACTTT

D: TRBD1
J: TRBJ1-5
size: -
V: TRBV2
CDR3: CASSPRDRRQPQHF
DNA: TGTGCCAGCAGTCCCCGGGACAGGAGGCAGCCCCAGCATTTT

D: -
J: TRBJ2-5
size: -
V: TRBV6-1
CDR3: CASGADLPETQYF
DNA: TGTGCCAGCGGGGCAGACCTTCCGGAGACCCAGTACTTC

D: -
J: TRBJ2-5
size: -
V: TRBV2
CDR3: CASSERAGDQETQYF
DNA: TGTGCCAGCAGTGAGAGGGCAGGGGACCAAGAGACCCAGTACTTC

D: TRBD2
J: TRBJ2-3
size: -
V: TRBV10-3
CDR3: CAISESGRQDTQYF
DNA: TGTGCCATCAGTGAGTCCGGGAGGCAAGATACGCAGTATTTT

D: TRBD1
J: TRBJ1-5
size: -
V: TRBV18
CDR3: CASSPETGGGQPQHF
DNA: TGTGCCAGCTCACCAGAGACAGGGGGTGGGCAGCCCCAGCATTTT

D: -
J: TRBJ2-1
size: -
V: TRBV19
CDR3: CASSGAYGYNEQFF
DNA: TGTGCCAGTAGTGGGGCGTACGGGTACAATGAGCAGTTCTTC

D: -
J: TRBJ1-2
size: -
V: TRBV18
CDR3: CASSPPTPNYGYTF
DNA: TGTGCCAGCTCACCTCCGACACCTAACTATGGCTACACCTTC

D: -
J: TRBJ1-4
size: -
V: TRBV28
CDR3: CASSLSPGQGSTNEKLFF
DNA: TGTGCCAGCAGTTTATCCCCTGGGCAGGGCTCGACTAATGAAAAACTGTTTTTT

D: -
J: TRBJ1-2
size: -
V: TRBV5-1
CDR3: CASSLLQGNYGYTF
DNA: TGCGCCAGCAGCTTGCTTCAGGGGAACTATGGCTACACCTTC

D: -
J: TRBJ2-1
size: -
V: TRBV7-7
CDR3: CASSTDYGDEQFF
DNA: TGTGCCAGCAGCACCGACTATGGGGATGAGCAGTTCTTC

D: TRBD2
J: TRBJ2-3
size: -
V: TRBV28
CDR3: CASSGRLAGWGTDTQYF
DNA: TGTGCCAGCAGTGGTCGACTAGCGGGATGGGGCACAGATACGCAGTATTTT

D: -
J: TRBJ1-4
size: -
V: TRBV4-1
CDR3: CASSQERRRQAGRGEKLFF
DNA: TGCGCCAGCAGCCAAGAGAGGCGGAGACAGGCGGGCAGGGGTGAAAAACTGTTTTTT

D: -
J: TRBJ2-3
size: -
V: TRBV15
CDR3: CATRERAGLSRAQYF
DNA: TGTGCCACCAGGGAGAGGGCAGGACTGTCCCGTGCGCAGTATTTT

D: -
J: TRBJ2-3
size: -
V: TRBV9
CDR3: CASSVEEEGTDTQYF
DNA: TGTGCCAGCAGCGTAGAAGAGGAGGGCACAGATACGCAGTATTTT

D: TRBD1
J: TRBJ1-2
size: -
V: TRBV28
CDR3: CASSPGGTNYGYTF
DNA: TGTGCCAGCTCTCCAGGGGGGACTAACTATGGCTACACCTTC

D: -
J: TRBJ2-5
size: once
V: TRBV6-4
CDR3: CASLGGTQYF
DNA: TGTGCCAGCTTGGGGGGGACCCAGTACTTC

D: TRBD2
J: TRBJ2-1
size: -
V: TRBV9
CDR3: CASSQTSGSHNEQFF
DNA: TGTGCCAGCAGCCAGACTAGCGGGAGCCACAATGAGCAGTTCTTC

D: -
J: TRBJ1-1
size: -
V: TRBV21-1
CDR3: CASRTTVNTEAFF
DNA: TGTGCCAGCAGGACGACAGTTAACACTGAAGCTTTCTTT

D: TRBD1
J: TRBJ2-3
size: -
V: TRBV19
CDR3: CASTRQGRADTQYF
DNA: TGTGCCAGTACCCGACAGGGGCGAGCAGATACGCAGTATTTT

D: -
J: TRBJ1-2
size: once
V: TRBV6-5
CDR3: CASRDSANYGYTF
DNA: TGTGCCAGCAGGGACAGCGCTAACTATGGCTACACCTTC

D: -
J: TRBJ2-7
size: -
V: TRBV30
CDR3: CACGGTRSSYEQYF
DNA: TGTGCCTGCGGGGGTACCAGGAGCTCCTACGAGCAGTACTTC

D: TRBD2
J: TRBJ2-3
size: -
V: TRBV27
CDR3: CASSLGLAGGLRGDTQYF
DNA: TGTGCCAGCAGTTTAGGGCTAGCGGGAGGGCTTAGAGGAGATACGCAGTATTTT

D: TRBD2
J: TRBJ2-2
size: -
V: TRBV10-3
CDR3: CAISEQVAGSTGELFF
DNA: TGTGCCATCAGTGAACAAGTAGCGGGGAGCACCGGGGAGCTGTTTTTT

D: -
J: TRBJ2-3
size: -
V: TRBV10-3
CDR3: CAAAPGLSTDTQYF
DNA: TGTGCCGCCGCCCCGGGACTCTCCACAGATACGCAGTATTTT

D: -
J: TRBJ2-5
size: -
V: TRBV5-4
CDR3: CASSPEFQETQYF
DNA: TGTGCCAGCAGCCCGGAGTTCCAAGAGACCCAGTACTTC

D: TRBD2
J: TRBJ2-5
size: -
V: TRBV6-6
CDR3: CASRGGSGETQYF
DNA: TGTGCCAGCAGGGGCGGGAGTGGCGAGACCCAGTACTTC

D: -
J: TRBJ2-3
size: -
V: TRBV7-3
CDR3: CASSSRRTDTQYF
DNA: TGTGCCAGCAGCTCCCGGAGAACAGATACGCAGTATTTT

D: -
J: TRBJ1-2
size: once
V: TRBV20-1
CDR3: CSAQRDGYTF
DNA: TGCAGTGCCCAGCGGGATGGCTACACCTTC

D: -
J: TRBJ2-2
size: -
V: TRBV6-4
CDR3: CASSDGTNTGELFF
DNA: TGTGCCAGCAGTGACGGGACAAACACCGGGGAGCTGTTTTTT

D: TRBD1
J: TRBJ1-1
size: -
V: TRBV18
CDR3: CASSPPNRGTFF
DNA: TGTGCCAGCTCACCACCGAACAGGGGAACTTTCTTT

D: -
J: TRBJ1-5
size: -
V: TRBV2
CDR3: CASIPGGNQPQHF
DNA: TGTGCCAGCATTCCGGGAGGCAATCAGCCCCAGCATTTT